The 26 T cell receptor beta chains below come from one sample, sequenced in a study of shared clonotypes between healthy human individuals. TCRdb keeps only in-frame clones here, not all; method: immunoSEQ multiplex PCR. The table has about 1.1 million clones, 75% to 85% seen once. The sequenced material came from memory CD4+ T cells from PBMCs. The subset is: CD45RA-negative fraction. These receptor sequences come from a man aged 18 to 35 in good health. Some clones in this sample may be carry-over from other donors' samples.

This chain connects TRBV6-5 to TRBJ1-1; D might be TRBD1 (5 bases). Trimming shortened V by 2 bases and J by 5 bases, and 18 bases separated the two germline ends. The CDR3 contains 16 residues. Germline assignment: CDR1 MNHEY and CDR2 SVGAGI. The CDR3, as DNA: TGTGCCAGCAGTTACCAATTTGCGGGGGGTGAGACTGAAGCTTTCTTT. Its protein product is CASSYQFAGGETEAFF.

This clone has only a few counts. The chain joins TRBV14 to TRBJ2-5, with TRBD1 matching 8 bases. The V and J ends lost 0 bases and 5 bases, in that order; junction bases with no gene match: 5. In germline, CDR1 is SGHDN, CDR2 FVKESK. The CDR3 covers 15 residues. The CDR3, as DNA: TGTGCCAGCAGCCAAGATAGGACAGGGCGGGAGACCCAGTACTTC. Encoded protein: CASSQDRTGRETQYF. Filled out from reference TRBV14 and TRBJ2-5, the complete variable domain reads EAGVTQFPSHSVIEKGQTVTLRCDPISGHDNLYWYRRVMGKEIKFLLHFVKESKQDESGMPNNRFLAERTGGTYSTLKVQPAELEDSGVYFCASSQDRTGRETQYFGPGTRLLVL.

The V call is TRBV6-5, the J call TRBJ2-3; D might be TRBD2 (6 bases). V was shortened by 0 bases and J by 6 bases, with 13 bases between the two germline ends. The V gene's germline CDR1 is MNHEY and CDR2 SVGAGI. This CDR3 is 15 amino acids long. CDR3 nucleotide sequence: TGTGCCAGCAGTTACTCGGGAGGTTTGGGGGATACGCAGTATTTT. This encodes CASSYSGGLGDTQYF.

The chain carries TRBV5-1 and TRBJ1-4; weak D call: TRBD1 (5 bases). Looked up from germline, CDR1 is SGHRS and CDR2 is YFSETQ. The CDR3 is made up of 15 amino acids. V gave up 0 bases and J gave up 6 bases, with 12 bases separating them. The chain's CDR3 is CASSLGRGTDEKLFF. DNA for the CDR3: TGCGCCAGCAGCTTGGGGAGGGGAACAGATGAAAAACTGTTTTTT. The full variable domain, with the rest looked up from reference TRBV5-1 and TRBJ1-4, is KAGVTQTPRYLIKTRGQQVTLSCSPISGHRSVSWYQQTPGQGLQFLFEYFSETQRNKGNFPGRFSGRQFSNSRSEMNVSTLELGDSALYLCASSLGRGTDEKLFFGSGTQLSVL.

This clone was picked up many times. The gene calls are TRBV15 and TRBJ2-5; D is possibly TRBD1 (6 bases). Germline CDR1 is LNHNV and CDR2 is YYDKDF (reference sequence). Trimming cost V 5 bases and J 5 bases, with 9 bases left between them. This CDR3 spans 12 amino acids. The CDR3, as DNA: TGTGCCACCAGCCAGGGGTGGGAGACCCAGTACTTC. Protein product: CATSQGWETQYF. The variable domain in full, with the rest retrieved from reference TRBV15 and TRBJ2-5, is DAMVIQNPRYQVTQFGKPVTLSCSQTLNHNVMYWYQQKSSQAPKLLFHYYDKDFNNEADTPDNFQSRRPNTSFCFLDIRSPGLGDTAMYLCATSQGWETQYFGPGTRLLVL.

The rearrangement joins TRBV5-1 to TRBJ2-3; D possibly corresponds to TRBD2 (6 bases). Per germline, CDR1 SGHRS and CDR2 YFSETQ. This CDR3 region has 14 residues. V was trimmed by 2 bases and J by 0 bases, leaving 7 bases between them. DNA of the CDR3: TGCGCCAGCAGCTTTGGGAGGAGCACAGATACGCAGTATTTT. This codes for CASSFGRSTDTQYF.

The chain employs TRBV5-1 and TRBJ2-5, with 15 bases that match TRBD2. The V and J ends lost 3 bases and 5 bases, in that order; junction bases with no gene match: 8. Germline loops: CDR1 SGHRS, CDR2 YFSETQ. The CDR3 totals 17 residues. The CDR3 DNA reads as TGCGCCAGCAGCTGGGGACTAGCGGGAGGAAGGTTGGAGACCCAGTACTTC. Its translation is CASSWGLAGGRLETQYF.

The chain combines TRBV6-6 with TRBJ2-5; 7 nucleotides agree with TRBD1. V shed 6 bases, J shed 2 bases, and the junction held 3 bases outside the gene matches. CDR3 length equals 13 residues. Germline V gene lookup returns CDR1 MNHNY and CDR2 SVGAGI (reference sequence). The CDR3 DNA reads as TGTGCCAGCAGCCGGGACAGTCAAGAGACCCAGTACTTC. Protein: CASSRDSQETQYF.

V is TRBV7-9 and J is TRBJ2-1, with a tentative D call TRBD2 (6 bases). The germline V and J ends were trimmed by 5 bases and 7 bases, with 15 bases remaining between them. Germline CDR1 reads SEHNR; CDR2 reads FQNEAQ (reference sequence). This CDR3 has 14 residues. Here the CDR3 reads CASSPWLAVNEQFF. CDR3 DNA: TGTGCCAGCAGCCCTTGGTTAGCGGTGAATGAGCAGTTCTTC.

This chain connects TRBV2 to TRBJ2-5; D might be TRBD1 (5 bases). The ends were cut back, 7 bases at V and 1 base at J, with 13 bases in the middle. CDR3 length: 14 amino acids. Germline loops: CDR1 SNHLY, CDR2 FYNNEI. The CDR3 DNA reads TGTGCCAGCAACCAGGGCTCCACCCAAGAGACCCAGTACTTC. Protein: CASNQGSTQETQYF.

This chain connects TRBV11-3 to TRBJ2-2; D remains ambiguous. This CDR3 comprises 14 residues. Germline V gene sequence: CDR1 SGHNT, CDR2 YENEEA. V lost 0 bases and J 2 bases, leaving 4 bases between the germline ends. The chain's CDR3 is CASSLEFNTGELFF. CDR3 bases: TGTGCCAGCAGCTTAGAATTCAACACCGGGGAGCTGTTTTTT.

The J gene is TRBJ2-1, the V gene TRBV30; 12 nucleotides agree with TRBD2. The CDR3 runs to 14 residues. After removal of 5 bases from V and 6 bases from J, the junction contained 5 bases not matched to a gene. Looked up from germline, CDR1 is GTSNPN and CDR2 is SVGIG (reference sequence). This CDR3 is CAWDSGLAGNEQFF. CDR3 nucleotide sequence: TGTGCCTGGGATTCGGGACTAGCGGGCAATGAGCAGTTCTTC.

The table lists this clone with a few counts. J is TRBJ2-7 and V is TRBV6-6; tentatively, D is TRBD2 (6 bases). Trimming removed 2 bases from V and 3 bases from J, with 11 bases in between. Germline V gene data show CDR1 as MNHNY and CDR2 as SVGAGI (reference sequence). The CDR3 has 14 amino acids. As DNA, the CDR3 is TGTGCCAGCAGTTACGCGGTGACTAGCTACGAGCAGTACTTC. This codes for CASSYAVTSYEQYF.

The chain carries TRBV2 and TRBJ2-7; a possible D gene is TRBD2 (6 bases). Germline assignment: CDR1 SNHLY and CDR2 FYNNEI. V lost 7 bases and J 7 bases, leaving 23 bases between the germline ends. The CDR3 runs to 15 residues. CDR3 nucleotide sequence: TGTGCCAGCATTTTAGAGGAGGGCGTCTTATCGGAGCAGTACTTC. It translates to CASILEEGVLSEQYF.

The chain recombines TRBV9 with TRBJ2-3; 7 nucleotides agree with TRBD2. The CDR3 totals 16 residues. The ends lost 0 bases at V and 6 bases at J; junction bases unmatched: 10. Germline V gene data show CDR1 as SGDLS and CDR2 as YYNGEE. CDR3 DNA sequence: TGTGCCAGCAGCGTAGACGGAAGGCTGGGAGGGGATACGCAGTATTTT. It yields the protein CASSVDGRLGGDTQYF.

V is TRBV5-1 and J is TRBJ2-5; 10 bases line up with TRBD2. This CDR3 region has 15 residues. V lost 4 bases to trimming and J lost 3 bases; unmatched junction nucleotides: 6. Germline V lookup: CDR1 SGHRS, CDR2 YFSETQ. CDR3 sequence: CASSQGSGREETQYF. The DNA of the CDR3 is TGCGCCAGCAGCCAGGGAAGCGGGAGGGAAGAGACCCAGTACTTC.

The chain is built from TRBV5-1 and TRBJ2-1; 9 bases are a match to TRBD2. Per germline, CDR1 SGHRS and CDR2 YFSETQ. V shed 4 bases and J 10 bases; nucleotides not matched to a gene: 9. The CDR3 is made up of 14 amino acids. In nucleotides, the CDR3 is TGCGCCAGCAGCCTAGCGGGGTCGTTTGGAGAGCAGTTCTTC. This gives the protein CASSLAGSFGEQFF.

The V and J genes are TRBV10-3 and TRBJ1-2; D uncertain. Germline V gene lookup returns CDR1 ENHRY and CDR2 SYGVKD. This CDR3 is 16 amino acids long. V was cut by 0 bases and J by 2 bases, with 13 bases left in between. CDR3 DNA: TGTGCCATCAGTGAGTCATTGGGTCAGAGCAACTATGGCTACACCTTC. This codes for CAISESLGQSNYGYTF.

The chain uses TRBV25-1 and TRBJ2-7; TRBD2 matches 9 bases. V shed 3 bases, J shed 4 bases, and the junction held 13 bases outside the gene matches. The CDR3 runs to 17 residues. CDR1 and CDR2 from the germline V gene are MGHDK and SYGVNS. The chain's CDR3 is CASSEARGGRAPYEQYF. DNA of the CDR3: TGTGCCAGCAGTGAGGCCCGAGGCGGGAGGGCCCCGTACGAGCAGTACTTC.

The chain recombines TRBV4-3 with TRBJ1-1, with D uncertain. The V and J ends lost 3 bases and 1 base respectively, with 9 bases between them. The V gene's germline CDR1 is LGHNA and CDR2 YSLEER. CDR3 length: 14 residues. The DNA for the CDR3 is TGCGCCAGCAGCCATGGTCTGAGGAACACTGAAGCTTTCTTT. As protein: CASSHGLRNTEAFF.

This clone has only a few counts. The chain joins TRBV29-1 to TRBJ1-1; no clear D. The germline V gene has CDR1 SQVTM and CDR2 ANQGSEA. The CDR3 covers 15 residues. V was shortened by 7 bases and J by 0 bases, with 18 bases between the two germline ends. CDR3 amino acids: CSASPGWAMNTEAFF. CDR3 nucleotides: TGCAGCGCCTCCCCGGGTTGGGCGATGAACACTGAAGCTTTCTTT.

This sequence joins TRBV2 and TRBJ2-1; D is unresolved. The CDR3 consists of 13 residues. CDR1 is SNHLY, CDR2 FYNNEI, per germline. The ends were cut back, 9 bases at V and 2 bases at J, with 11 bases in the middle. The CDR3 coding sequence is TGTGCCAGTAAAGAGACGACCTACAATGAGCAGTTCTTC. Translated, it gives CASKETTYNEQFF.

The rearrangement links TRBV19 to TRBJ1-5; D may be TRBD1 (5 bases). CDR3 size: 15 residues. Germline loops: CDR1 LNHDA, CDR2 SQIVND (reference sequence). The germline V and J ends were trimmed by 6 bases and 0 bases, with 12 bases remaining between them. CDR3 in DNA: TGTGCCAGTAGCCGGGACTCCCATAGCAATCAGCCCCAGCATTTT. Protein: CASSRDSHSNQPQHF.

CDR3 in DNA: TGTGCCAGCTCACCGGGACTAGCGGAGACCCAGTACTTC. Its translation: CASSPGLAETQYF. The chain is built from TRBV18 and TRBJ2-5; 10 nucleotides align to TRBD2. The CDR3 spans 13 residues. Losses at the gene ends were 3 bases for V and 5 bases for J; bases not matched to a gene: 0. The V gene's germline CDR1 is KGHSH and CDR2 LQKENI.

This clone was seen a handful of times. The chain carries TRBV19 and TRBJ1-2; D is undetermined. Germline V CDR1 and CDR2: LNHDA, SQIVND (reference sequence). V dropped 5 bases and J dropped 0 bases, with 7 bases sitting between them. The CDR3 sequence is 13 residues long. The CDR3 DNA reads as TGTGCCAGTAGTTCCACAGCTAACTATGGCTACACCTTC. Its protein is CASSSTANYGYTF.

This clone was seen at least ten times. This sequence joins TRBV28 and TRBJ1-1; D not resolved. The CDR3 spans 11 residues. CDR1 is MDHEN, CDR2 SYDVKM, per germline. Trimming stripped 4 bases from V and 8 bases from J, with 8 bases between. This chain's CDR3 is CASSSNREAFF. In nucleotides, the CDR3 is TGTGCCAGCAGTTCGAACAGAGAAGCTTTCTTT.